Presented here are 20 T cell receptor beta chains from one specimen sequenced in a study of cytomegalovirus exposure and HLA in healthy donors. Use of 60 Vbeta and 13 Jbeta primers characterized the PCR. Sequencing was performed with immunoSEQ multiplex PCR; in TCRdb, only in-frame clones are kept and a portion is missing. Of roughly 180,000 clones listed, approximately 84% are singletons. The sequenced material came from PBMCs. Source of these receptors: a female donor in good health and CMV-seronegative.

The chain carries TRBV5-6 and TRBJ2-5; TRBD2 matches at 14 bases. Germline loops: CDR1 SGHDT, CDR2 YYEEEE. This CDR3 is built from 18 residues. Trimming at V came to 3 bases and at J to 6 bases, leaving 13 bases not matched to a gene. The CDR3 DNA sequence: TGTGCCAGCAGCTCGCAATCCGGACTAGCGGGAGGTGGGAAGACCCAGTACTTC. Residues: CASSSQSGLAGGGKTQYF.

This clone was counted between two and nine times. The chain links TRBV7-6 to TRBJ2-5; D is perhaps TRBD1 (5 bases). The ends were cut back, 5 bases at V and 1 base at J, with 8 bases in the middle. This CDR3 spans 13 amino acids. From germline, CDR1 is SGHVS and CDR2 FNYEAQ. CDR3 bases: TGTGCCAGCAGCCGGACAACCCAAGAGACCCAGTACTTC. It translates to CASSRTTQETQYF.

This clone has just one count. The V gene is TRBV12-5, the J gene TRBJ2-2; 8 positions agree with TRBD2. From germline, CDR1 is LGHNT and CDR2 FRNRAP. V lost 6 bases and J lost 5; bases outside the gene matches: 11. CDR3 length equals 16 residues. The CDR3 protein is CASGRPGGFGTGELFF. CDR3 DNA: TGTGCTAGTGGCCGGCCGGGAGGGTTCGGTACCGGGGAGCTGTTTTTT.

The chain recombines TRBV2 with TRBJ2-2, with D uncertain. CDR1 and CDR2 (germline): SNHLY, FYNNEI. V gave up 6 bases and J gave up 1 base, with 12 bases separating them. This CDR3 has 15 residues. This CDR3 is CASRPGRQNTGELFF. For the CDR3, the DNA is TGTGCCAGCAGGCCCGGTAGACAGAACACCGGGGAGCTGTTTTTT.

The table lists this clone with a few counts. The V and J genes are TRBV6-5 and TRBJ1-3; D uncertain. This CDR3 contains 14 residues. Trimming pared 8 bases from V and 0 bases from J, leaving 11 bases between. The germline V gene encodes CDR1 MNHEY and CDR2 SVGAGI. The CDR3 nucleotides read TGTGCCAGCCGAAATGCCTACTCTGGAAACACCATATATTTT. This sequence encodes CASRNAYSGNTIYF.

The chain links TRBV7-9 to TRBJ1-6, with TRBD1 as a possible D gene (5 bases). V lost 6 bases, J lost 8 bases, and 11 bases lay in between. CDR3 length equals 13 residues. Germline CDR1 reads SEHNR; CDR2 reads FQNEAQ (reference sequence). The CDR3 nucleotides are TGTGCCAGCAGGTCAGCCAGGGATTCACCCCTCCACTTT. Translated: CASRSARDSPLHF.

The chain uses TRBV27 and TRBJ2-7, with 14 bases identical to TRBD2. Trimming at V came to 3 bases and at J to 3 bases, leaving 10 bases not matched to a gene. From germline, CDR1 is MNHEY and CDR2 SMNVEV (reference sequence). The CDR3 loop spans 18 amino acids. This CDR3 reads CASSFMGTSGRQRYEQYF. For the CDR3, the DNA is TGTGCCAGCAGTTTTATGGGGACTAGCGGGAGACAACGCTACGAGCAGTACTTC.

The chain uses TRBV27 and TRBJ2-2; TRBD2 aligns across 8 bases. Losses at the gene ends were 1 base for V and 0 bases for J; bases not matched to a gene: 10. This CDR3 region has 19 residues. From germline, CDR1 is MNHEY and CDR2 SMNVEV (reference sequence). CDR3 region: CASSLFGGASSANTGELFF. The CDR3 region has the DNA TGTGCCAGCAGTTTATTCGGGGGGGCGTCTAGCGCGAACACCGGGGAGCTGTTTTTT.

The rearrangement links TRBV9 to TRBJ2-7; weak D call: TRBD1 (5 bases). Germline CDR1 and CDR2: SGDLS and YYNGEE. The CDR3 covers 15 residues. Trimming left V 0 bases short and J 3 bases short, with 13 bases between. The CDR3: CASSVGGLGSYEQYF. The CDR3 DNA reads as TGTGCCAGCAGCGTAGGGGGCCTTGGAAGCTACGAGCAGTACTTC.

V is TRBV11-3 and J is TRBJ2-1; TRBD1 is a possible D gene (5 bases). Germline CDR1 reads SGHNT; CDR2 reads YENEEA. The CDR3 runs to 14 residues. Trimming took off 6 bases at V and 5 bases at J, with 14 bases between the two ends. CDR3 residues: CASRSRGYHNEQFF. CDR3 DNA: TGTGCCAGCAGAAGTAGGGGCTACCACAATGAGCAGTTCTTC.

J is TRBJ1-2 and V is TRBV9; possible D gene TRBD1, 5 bases. The CDR3 sequence is 14 residues long. V dropped 0 bases and J dropped 2 bases, with 8 bases sitting between them. Looked up from germline, CDR1 is SGDLS and CDR2 is YYNGEE. The CDR3 DNA sequence: TGTGCCAGCAGCGTAGAGGGACTCAACTATGGCTACACCTTC. The encoded protein is CASSVEGLNYGYTF. Combining the CDR3 with reference TRBV9 and TRBJ1-2 gives the whole variable domain DSGVTQTPKHLITATGQRVTLRCSPRSGDLSVYWYQQSLDQGLQFLIQYYNGEERAKGNILERFSAQQFPDLHSELNLSSLELGDSALYFCASSVEGLNYGYTFGSGTRLTVV.

V and J are TRBV10-3 and TRBJ1-1; D is ambiguous. The germline V gene encodes CDR1 ENHRY and CDR2 SYGVKD. The V and J ends lost 5 bases and 2 bases respectively, with 9 bases between them. The CDR3 has 13 residues. The CDR3 nucleotides read TGTGCCATCAGTCAGGCTATCAACACTGAAGCTTTCTTT. As protein: CAISQAINTEAFF.

The gene calls are TRBV5-1 and TRBJ2-1; TRBD2 matches at 10 bases. Germline trimming cut 2 bases from V and 10 bases from J; bases unmatched to any gene: 9. The CDR3 totals 15 residues. Germline V gene data show CDR1 as SGHRS and CDR2 as YFSETQ. CDR3 residues: CASSFQAGGPREQFF. As DNA, the CDR3 is TGCGCCAGCAGCTTTCAAGCGGGGGGGCCGCGGGAGCAGTTCTTC.

This clone showed up just a few times. The chain uses TRBV5-1 and TRBJ2-5; TRBD2 matches 10 bases. This CDR3 region has 16 residues. J was trimmed by 1 base and V by 3 bases; bases with no gene match: 6. In germline, CDR1 is SGHRS, CDR2 YFSETQ. The CDR3 DNA follows: TGCGCCAGCAGCTCGCGACTAGCGGGCCTCCAAGAGACCCAGTACTTC. Its protein is CASSSRLAGLQETQYF. The variable domain in full, completed from reference TRBV5-1 and TRBJ2-5, reads KAGVTQTPRYLIKTRGQQVTLSCSPISGHRSVSWYQQTPGQGLQFLFEYFSETQRNKGNFPGRFSGRQFSNSRSEMNVSTLELGDSALYLCASSSRLAGLQETQYFGPGTRLLVL.

The rearrangement joins TRBV28 to TRBJ1-2, with TRBD1 identical over 7 bases. The CDR3 consists of 15 residues. Germline loops: CDR1 MDHEN, CDR2 SYDVKM. V gave up 3 bases and J gave up 2 bases; unmatched junction bases: 6. This chain's CDR3 is CASSFSGQANYGYTF. The CDR3 DNA reads as TGTGCCAGCAGTTTCAGTGGACAGGCCAACTATGGCTACACCTTC.

This clone has more than one count but fewer than ten. The V call is TRBV5-6, the J call TRBJ1-1; D is unclear. CDR1 SGHDT and CDR2 YYEEEE come from the germline V gene. This CDR3 has 15 amino acids. Deletions cut 3 bases from V and 7 bases from J, with 19 bases between. CDR3 residues: CASSSGGMHGLEAFF. CDR3 DNA: TGTGCCAGCAGCTCGGGAGGAATGCACGGCCTTGAAGCTTTCTTT.

Points on this clone: The junction departs from the called germline gene at one end, perhaps through a read error. J is TRBJ1-2 and V is TRBV7-2; possible D gene TRBD1, 6 bases. The CDR3 consists of 15 residues. Germline V gene sequence: CDR1 SGHTA, CDR2 FQGNSA. In DNA form, the CDR3 reads TGTGCCAGCAGCTTAGCCCCGCGACAGGTTGTTGTAAGCGCCTTC. It is translated as CASSLAPRQVVVSAF.

Of note for this clone: This is likely a read error, given that the CDR3 carries no conserved phenylalanine or tryptophan at its end. J is TRBJ1-1 and V is TRBV9; D is possibly TRBD1 (6 bases). The ends were cut back, 0 bases at V and 3 bases at J, with 9 bases in the middle. This CDR3 spans 14 amino acids. Germline CDR1 is SGDLS and CDR2 is YYNGEE. This CDR3 reads CASSVVSGDTEAFS. In DNA form, the CDR3 reads TGTGCCAGCAGCGTAGTATCAGGGGACACTGAAGCTTTCTCT.

The chain joins TRBV7-6 to TRBJ2-5; the D gene is possibly TRBD1 (5 bases). Germline values: CDR1 SGHVS, CDR2 FNYEAQ. This CDR3 has 14 amino acids. V was cut by 5 bases and J by 4 bases, with 14 bases left in between. In nucleotides, the CDR3 is TGTGCCAGCAGCGCCGCAGGGTGGCGAGAGACCCAGTACTTC. This translates into CASSAAGWRETQYF.

This clone was observed a handful of times. The V and J genes are TRBV27 and TRBJ2-5, with a tentative D call TRBD2 (6 bases). The CDR3 loop spans 14 amino acids. The germline gives CDR1 MNHEY, CDR2 SMNVEV (reference sequence). The germline V and J ends were trimmed by 4 bases and 2 bases, with 11 bases remaining between them. The CDR3 is CASSSTRAQETQYF. The CDR3, as DNA: TGTGCCAGCAGTTCGACTAGAGCTCAAGAGACCCAGTACTTC.